This T cell receptor beta chain was recorded in a study of T cells after yellow fever vaccination. Broader study findings: After the booster, about 95% of CD4 and more than 85% of CD8 primary-response clones were re-detected.

By 5'RACE template switching, TCR cDNA was produced, with a universal primer site and UMIs added in the process. TCRdb re-called the 5' RACE reads with MiXCR, one entry per CDR3 protein. The table records some 240,000 distinct CDR3 sequences, approximately 3.3% of them present only once. This clonotype was counted only a few times. Its specificity is not known. This CDR3 has 16 amino acids. Germline V gives CDR1 SGHKS, CDR2 YYEKEE (reference sequence). Between the trimmed V and J ends, which lost 0 bases and 5 bases, there was a span of 18 bases. The sequences come from CD4+ T cells sorted from PBMCs, collected 10 days after the yellow fever booster vaccination. This clonotype originated in a man aged 18 to 30 who received the YFV17D yellow fever vaccine. The chain employs TRBV5-5 and TRBJ2-7; weak D call: TRBD1 (6 bases). The CDR3 DNA reads TGTGCCAGCAGCTTGGGCTGGGACATCTATTCCAACGAGCAGTACTTC. Its protein product is CASSLGWDIYSNEQYF. The whole variable domain, filled in from reference TRBV5-5 and TRBJ2-7, reads DAGVTQSPTHLIKTRGQQVTLRCSPISGHKSVSWYQQVLGQGPQFIFQYYEKEERGRGNFPDRFSARQFPNYSSELNVNALLLGDSALYLCASSLGWDIYSNEQYFGPGTRLTVT.